The rows below give T cell receptor beta chains drawn from one sample of a study of control samples from healthy donors and cancer patients. Sequenced by immunoSEQ multiplex PCR; TCRdb stores in-frame clones only, minus some. The data hold 100,000 to 150,000 clones, with around nine tenths observed a single time. Sequenced input: blood. The receptors here all came from a man between 18 and 29 years old in good health. The CDR3 runs from the conserved cysteine through the conserved F or W. A D gene is named only where the DNA matches it firmly. Rows give clone size only sometimes, using once, few, many, or a class for an expanded clone.

v_call: TRBV5-4
d_call: TRBD1
clone_size: NA
j_call: TRBJ2-1
cdr3_nt: TGTGCCAGCAGCCGGGACAGGGGGCTGATCTTC
cdr3_aa: CASSRDRGLIF

v_call: TRBV5-1
d_call: TRBD1
clone_size: NA
j_call: TRBJ1-3
cdr3_nt: TGCGCCAGCAGCAACACAGGGGGCGGCTCTGGAAACACCATATATTTT
cdr3_aa: CASSNTGGGSGNTIYF

v_call: TRBV27
d_call: NA
clone_size: NA
j_call: TRBJ1-2
cdr3_nt: TGTGCCAGCAGTTTATCGTCCAGGATCTATGGCTACACCTTC
cdr3_aa: CASSLSSRIYGYTF

v_call: TRBV10-3
d_call: TRBD1
clone_size: NA
j_call: TRBJ1-4
cdr3_nt: TGTGCCATCGGGGGGACAGGAAGAGAAAAACTGTTTTTT
cdr3_aa: CAIGGTGREKLFF

v_call: TRBV7-9
d_call: NA
clone_size: NA
j_call: TRBJ2-3
cdr3_nt: TGTGCCAGCAGCTTAAAAGATACGCAGTATTTT
cdr3_aa: CASSLKDTQYF

v_call: TRBV3-1/TRBV3-2
d_call: TRBD2
clone_size: once
j_call: TRBJ2-6
cdr3_nt: TGTGCCAGCAGCCAAGCGGGAGGAGGTTTCTCTGGGGCCAACGTCCTGACTTTC
cdr3_aa: CASSQAGGGFSGANVLTF

v_call: TRBV13
d_call: NA
clone_size: NA
j_call: TRBJ2-3
cdr3_nt: TGTGCCAGCAGCCCCCAGGTCAGCACAGATACGCAGTATTTT
cdr3_aa: CASSPQVSTDTQYF

v_call: TRBV29-1
d_call: NA
clone_size: NA
j_call: TRBJ1-2
cdr3_nt: TGCAGCGGATTTATTGGGTTACAAGGCGGCTACACCTTC
cdr3_aa: CSGFIGLQGGYTF

v_call: TRBV12-3/TRBV12-4
d_call: TRBD1
clone_size: NA
j_call: TRBJ1-1
cdr3_nt: TGTGCCAGCAGTTGGCGACAGGGAACTGAAGCTTTCTTT
cdr3_aa: CASSWRQGTEAFF

v_call: TRBV19
d_call: TRBD1
clone_size: NA
j_call: TRBJ1-6
cdr3_nt: TGTGCCAGTAGCAACCCCAACAGGGGGAATTCACCCCTCCACTTT
cdr3_aa: CASSNPNRGNSPLHF

v_call: TRBV6-1
d_call: NA
clone_size: NA
j_call: TRBJ1-1
cdr3_nt: TGTGCCAGCAGTGAACGGGGGGTGGACACTGAAGCTTTCTTT
cdr3_aa: CASSERGVDTEAFF

v_call: TRBV28
d_call: NA
clone_size: NA
j_call: TRBJ1-1
cdr3_nt: TGTGCCAGCAGGACTACAGAGAACACTGAAGCTTTCTTT
cdr3_aa: CASRTTENTEAFF

v_call: TRBV5-6
d_call: NA
clone_size: NA
j_call: TRBJ2-2
cdr3_nt: TGTGCCAGCAGCTTTGCCATGCAGGAAACGAACACCGGGGAGCTGTTTTTT
cdr3_aa: CASSFAMQETNTGELFF

v_call: TRBV27
d_call: NA
clone_size: NA
j_call: TRBJ1-1
cdr3_nt: TGTGCCAGCAGTTTCGGGGGGAACACTGAAGCTTTCTTT
cdr3_aa: CASSFGGNTEAFF

v_call: TRBV4-1
d_call: NA
clone_size: NA
j_call: TRBJ1-1
cdr3_nt: TGCGCCAGCAGCCACGGGGAGGTTTTCTTT
cdr3_aa: CASSHGEVFF

v_call: TRBV28
d_call: TRBD1
clone_size: NA
j_call: TRBJ2-4
cdr3_nt: TGTGCCAGCAGTTTAGACCCCGGACAGGTAGTTGCCAAAAACATTCAGTACTTC
cdr3_aa: CASSLDPGQVVAKNIQYF

v_call: TRBV11-2
d_call: NA
clone_size: NA
j_call: TRBJ2-5
cdr3_nt: TGTGCCAGCAGCTTCCCCAGGGGCAGGGGAGGGAAGACCCAGTACTTC
cdr3_aa: CASSFPRGRGGKTQYF